The rows below give T cell receptor beta chains drawn from one sample of a study of somatic mutations in cytotoxic T cells in rheumatoid arthritis. Only in-frame clones appear in the TCRdb table, and some are missing; sequencing was by immunoSEQ multiplex PCR. This sample has about 19,000 clones, with approximately 82% found just once. Sequenced input: CD8+ T cells sorted from blood. These receptors were taken from an adult with rheumatoid arthritis. CDR3s include the opening cysteine and the closing phenylalanine or tryptophan. Fields, in order: V gene, D gene, J gene, clone size, CDR3 DNA, CDR3 protein. D genes are given only for firm matches. Only some rows state a clone size, as once, few, many or a class for expanded clones.

>TRBV7-9|NA|TRBJ1-4|NA
TGTGCCAGCAGCTTAGAAGGTGGGACGGATGAAAAACTGTTTTTT
CASSLEGGTDEKLFF
>TRBV27|TRBD1|TRBJ1-5|NA
TGTGCCAGCAGCTATATTGGACAGGCCAATCAGCCCCAGCATTTT
CASSYIGQANQPQHF
>TRBV7-9|NA|TRBJ1-4|NA
TGTGCCAGCAGCTCCACCCGGGAGACAACTAATGAAAAACTGTTTTTT
CASSSTRETTNEKLFF
>TRBV2|NA|TRBJ1-1|NA
TGTGCCATTGGGGGGGCGGGTATCACTGAAGCTTTCTTT
CAIGGAGITEAFF
>TRBV4-1|TRBD2|TRBJ2-7|few
TGCGCCAGCAGCTACGGACTAGCGGACGAGCAGTACTTC
CASSYGLADEQYF
>TRBV11-2|TRBD1|TRBJ1-5|NA
TGTGCCAGCAGCTTAGGACAGGGAGGCAATCAGCCCCAGCATTTT
CASSLGQGGNQPQHF
>TRBV28|NA|TRBJ1-6|NA
TGTGCCAGCAGTCCTACAGGAATAGGGTCACCCCTCCACTTT
CASSPTGIGSPLHF
>TRBV10-2|NA|TRBJ2-1|few
TGCGCCAGCAGTGAGTCATTCCAGTTCTTC
CASSESFQFF
>TRBV5-1|NA|TRBJ1-6|NA
TGCGCCAGCAGCTTGGTTGGACAGTATAATTCACCCCTCCACTTT
CASSLVGQYNSPLHF
>TRBV9|NA|TRBJ2-1|NA
TGTGCCAGCAGTGATGATTTAAGCTCCTACAATGAGCAGTTCTTC
CASSDDLSSYNEQFF
>TRBV9|NA|TRBJ2-3|NA
TGTGCCAGCAGCGCCTCGGTTGAGCGGATCACAGATACGCAGTATTTT
CASSASVERITDTQYF
>TRBV27|TRBD2|TRBJ2-5|NA
TGTGCCAGCAGCGGGGGGGCTAGCCAAGAGACCCAGTACTTC
CASSGGASQETQYF
>TRBV19|TRBD2|TRBJ2-1|NA
TGTGCCAGTAGTGCCTCACTAGCGGGAAGTCATGAGCAGTTCTTC
CASSASLAGSHEQFF
>TRBV9|TRBD1|TRBJ1-5|NA
TGTGCCAGCAGCGCCCAGGGGGCTGGTCAGCCCCAGCATTTT
CASSAQGAGQPQHF
>TRBV5-6|TRBD1|TRBJ2-7|NA
TGTGCCAGCAGCTTGGCTGGACAGGCCTCCTACGAGCAGTACTTC
CASSLAGQASYEQYF
>TRBV9|NA|TRBJ2-3|NA
TGTGCCAGCAGCGGCCAAAGCCGAGGAAGCACAGATACGCAGTATTTT
CASSGQSRGSTDTQYF
>TRBV7-9|NA|TRBJ2-2|NA
TGTGCCAGCAGCTTAGGGTCCGGGGAGCTGTTTTTT
CASSLGSGELFF
>TRBV25-1|TRBD2|TRBJ2-7|NA
TGTGCCAGCAATAGCGGGAGCTCCTACGAGCAGTACTTC
CASNSGSSYEQYF
>TRBV7-9|TRBD1|TRBJ1-2|NA
TGTGCCAGCAGCTTGGGGACAGACTATGGCTACACCTTC
CASSLGTDYGYTF
>TRBV7-2|TRBD1|TRBJ2-5|once
TGTGCCAGCAGCTCGACAGGGGGACAAGAGACCCAGTACTTC
CASSSTGGQETQYF
>TRBV28|NA|TRBJ1-4|NA
TGTGCCAGCAGTTTAGGGGCCTCTCCGCGTGAAAAACTGTTTTTT
CASSLGASPREKLFF
>TRBV9|NA|TRBJ2-1|once
TGTGCCAGCAGCGTAGACGGGGGAGCTCGCAATGAGCAGTTCTTC
CASSVDGGARNEQFF
>TRBV27|NA|TRBJ2-1|NA
TGTGCCAGCAGTTTAGGAGCCTGGCGAAATGAGCAGTTCTTC
CASSLGAWRNEQFF
>TRBV11-2|TRBD2|TRBJ2-3|NA
TGTGCCAGCGGCTTGCGGCGGGAGGGCACAGATACGCAGTATTTT
CASGLRREGTDTQYF
>TRBV11-3|TRBD2|TRBJ2-1|NA
TGTGCCAGCAGCCAATTAAAGGGAGCGGGAGACAATGAGCAGTTCTTC
CASSQLKGAGDNEQFF
>TRBV4-2|NA|TRBJ1-2|NA
TGTGCCAGCAGCCAAGACCCCTTGGGCGGGGATGGCTACACCTTC
CASSQDPLGGDGYTF
>TRBV14|NA|TRBJ1-2|NA
TGTGCCAGCAGCCAAGAGGCAGCTAACTATGGCTACACCTTC
CASSQEAANYGYTF
>TRBV5-4|NA|TRBJ1-2|NA
TGTGCCAGCAGCTTTTGGCCCCCGGTGGCAGCAAACTATGGCTACACCTTC
CASSFWPPVAANYGYTF
>TRBV28|NA|TRBJ1-5|NA
TGTGCCAGCAGTTACCCCACCGGCGGGAGCAATCAGCCCCAGCATTTT
CASSYPTGGSNQPQHF
>TRBV9|TRBD1|TRBJ2-1|NA
TGTGCCAGCAGCGCTGGACAGGGCCCAACAGGTAACAATGAGCAGTTCTTC
CASSAGQGPTGNNEQFF
>TRBV5-6|TRBD2|TRBJ2-3|NA
TGTGCCAGCAGCTCCGGACTAGGGAACACAGATACGCAGTATTTT
CASSSGLGNTDTQYF
>TRBV7-8|NA|TRBJ2-5|NA
TGTGCCAGCAGTTTGGCCGGGGAGACCCAGTACTTC
CASSLAGETQYF
>TRBV7-9|NA|TRBJ1-2|few
TGTGCCAGCAGCCCCCCAGGACAGCAGCTCGTCTATGGCTACACCTTC
CASSPPGQQLVYGYTF
>TRBV7-9|TRBD1|TRBJ1-2|few
TGTGCCAGCAGCTTTCCGGGACAGGGCCTGGGGACCTTC
CASSFPGQGLGTF
>TRBV7-9|TRBD1|TRBJ1-4|NA
TGTGCCAGCAGCTCTCCGGGACAGGGATGGCGGGAAAAACTGTTTTTT
CASSSPGQGWREKLFF
>TRBV7-6|NA|TRBJ1-1|NA
TGTGCCAGCACCCCCGGGATTGGGGTCCTGAACACTGAAGCTTTCTTT
CASTPGIGVLNTEAFF
>TRBV4-3|NA|TRBJ1-4|NA
TGCGCCAGCAGCCAAGATTGGGGAAAGACTGAAAAACTGTTTTTT
CASSQDWGKTEKLFF
>TRBV11-2|NA|TRBJ2-1|NA
TGTGCCAGCAGCTTAGGCACCCTACCCCCGAACAATGAGCAGTTCTTC
CASSLGTLPPNNEQFF
>TRBV6-5|NA|TRBJ2-1|few
TGTGCCAGCAGTTACTCGATGTGGGGGTTGGCCAATGAGCAGTTCTTC
CASSYSMWGLANEQFF
>TRBV5-1|NA|TRBJ2-5|NA
TGCGCCAGCAGCTTGAGGCAATTTCAAGAGACCCAGTACTTC
CASSLRQFQETQYF